Here is one TCR beta chain with its context. Its target is unknown. Quantitative 5'-RACE was performed with molecular barcodes, and it yielded the TCR beta libraries. Each CDR3 protein is one row after TCRdb ran MiXCR on the 5' RACE reads. The sample lists hundreds of thousands of distinct CDR3 sequences; 20% were seen once. This sample was taken from a study of CD8 T cells in ankylosing spondylitis. Whole-study results and caveats: Before this, some motif variants had been reported in reactive arthritis synovial fluid and blood. Disease-linked clones bore a CD8+ phenotype, appearing relatively rarely in peripheral blood. Researchers reportedly found disease-linked clones significantly enriched in matched ankylosing spondylitis synovial fluid.

Specimen: blood, either unsorted or a sorted T cell fraction (not recorded which). The clonotype originates from a male donor with ankylosing spondylitis or in good health (not recorded which).

The CDR3 loop is CASSVAPGQRFDTQYF. The CDR3 nucleotides read TGTGCCAGCAGCGTAGCGCCGGGACAGAGGTTTGATACGCAGTATTTT. V usage is TRBV9 and J usage is TRBJ2-3; 7 bases agree with TRBD1. This CDR3 has 16 amino acids. Germline trimming cut 0 bases from V and 6 bases from J; bases unmatched to any gene: 10. Germline V gene lookup returns CDR1 SGDLS and CDR2 YYNGEE.